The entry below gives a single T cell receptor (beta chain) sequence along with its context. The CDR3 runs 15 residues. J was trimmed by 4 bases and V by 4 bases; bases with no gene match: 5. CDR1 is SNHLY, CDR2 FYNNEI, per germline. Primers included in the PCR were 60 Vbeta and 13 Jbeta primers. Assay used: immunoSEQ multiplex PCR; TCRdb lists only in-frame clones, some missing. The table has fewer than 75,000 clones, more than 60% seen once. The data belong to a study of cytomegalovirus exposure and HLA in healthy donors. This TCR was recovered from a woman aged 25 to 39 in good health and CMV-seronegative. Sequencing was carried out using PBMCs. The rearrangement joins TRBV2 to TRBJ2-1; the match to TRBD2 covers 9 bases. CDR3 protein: CASSVAGGRYNEQFF. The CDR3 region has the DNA TGTGCCAGCAGTGTTGCGGGAGGGAGATACAATGAGCAGTTCTTC.